This TCR beta chain originates from a study of T cell repertoires in cytomegalovirus infection. On the study more broadly: Recently identified HLA-C-restricted and well-studied HLA-B-restricted CMV epitopes were used. Study-wide results and caveats: The response measured ex vivo was dominated by TCR beta clonotypes (HLA-C-restricted and CMV-specific).

The table lists this clonotype with a few counts. Its matching antigen is unknown. Using its own MiXCR run on the reads, TCRdb lists one record per CDR3 protein. Found here are 360,000 or so distinct CDR3 sequences, roughly 34% of them singletons; the top ten hold about 13%. Germline V gene sequence: CDR1 SGHTA, CDR2 FQGNSA. Trimming cost V 4 bases and J 5 bases, with 7 bases left between them. This CDR3 has 12 residues. The TCR originated in a human donor in good health (CMV status not recorded). Some clones in this sample may be carry-over from other donors' samples. The sequencing used cultured PBMCs, collected from culture after CMV antigen stimulation. This rearrangement joins TRBV7-2 to TRBJ2-3; D not certain. CDR3 region: CASSSWGDTQYF. The CDR3 DNA reads TGTGCCAGCAGCTCCTGGGGAGATACGCAGTATTTT.